This T cell receptor beta chain appears in the sequencing data of a study of blood T cell repertoires in COVID-19. V lost 4 bases to trimming and J lost 5 bases; unmatched junction nucleotides: 12. The CDR3 length is 16 residues. Germline V gene data show CDR1 as MNHEY and CDR2 as SMNVEV (reference sequence). Here immunoSEQ multiplex PCR was the method, and the copy in TCRdb shows in-frame clones only, minus some. The sample records 55,000 to 65,000 clones, around 87% being singletons. V gene TRBV27 combines with J gene TRBJ2-3, with 7 bases lining up with TRBD1. Material for sequencing was peripheral blood. The receptor comes from a man in his fifties or sixties with active or convalescent COVID-19. The CDR3 coding sequence is TGTGCCAGCAGTTCCCTCTCCGGGACAGAAAGAGATACGCAGTATTTT. Encoded protein: CASSSLSGTERDTQYF.